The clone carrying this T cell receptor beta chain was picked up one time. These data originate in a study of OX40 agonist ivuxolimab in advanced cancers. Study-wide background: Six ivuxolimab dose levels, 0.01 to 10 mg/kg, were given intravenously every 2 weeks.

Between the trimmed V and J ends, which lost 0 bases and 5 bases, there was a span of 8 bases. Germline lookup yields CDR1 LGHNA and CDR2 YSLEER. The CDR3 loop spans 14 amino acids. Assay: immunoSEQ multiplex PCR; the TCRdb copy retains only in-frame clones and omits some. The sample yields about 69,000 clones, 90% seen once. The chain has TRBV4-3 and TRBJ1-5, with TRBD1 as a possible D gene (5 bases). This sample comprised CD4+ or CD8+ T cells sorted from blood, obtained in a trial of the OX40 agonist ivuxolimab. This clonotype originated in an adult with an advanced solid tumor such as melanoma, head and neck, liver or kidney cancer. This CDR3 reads CASSQDRGDQPQHF. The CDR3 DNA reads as TGCGCCAGCAGCCAAGATCGGGGGGATCAGCCCCAGCATTTT.